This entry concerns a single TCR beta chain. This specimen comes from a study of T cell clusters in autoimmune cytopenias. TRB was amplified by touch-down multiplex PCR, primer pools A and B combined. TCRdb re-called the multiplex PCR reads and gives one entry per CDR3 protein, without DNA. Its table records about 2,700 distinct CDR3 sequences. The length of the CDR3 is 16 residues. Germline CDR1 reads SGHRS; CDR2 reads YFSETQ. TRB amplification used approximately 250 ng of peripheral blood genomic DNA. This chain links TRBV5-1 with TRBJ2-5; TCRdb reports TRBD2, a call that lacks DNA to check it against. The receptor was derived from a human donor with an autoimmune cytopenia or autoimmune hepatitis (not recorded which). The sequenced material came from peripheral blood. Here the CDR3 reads CASSLSGRAEEETQYF.